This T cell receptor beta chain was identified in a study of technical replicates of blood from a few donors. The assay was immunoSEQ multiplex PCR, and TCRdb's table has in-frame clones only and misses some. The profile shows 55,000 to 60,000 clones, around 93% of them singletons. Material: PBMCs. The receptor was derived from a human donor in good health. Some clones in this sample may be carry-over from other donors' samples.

This chain's CDR3 is CASSPNVGSGSNYNEQFF. The DNA of the CDR3 is TGCGCCAGCAGCCCCAACGTCGGTAGCGGGAGTAATTACAATGAGCAGTTCTTC. V is TRBV5-1 and J is TRBJ2-1; 9 nucleotides agree with TRBD2. J was trimmed by 4 bases and V by 4 bases; bases with no gene match: 15. This CDR3 contains 18 residues. The germline gives CDR1 SGHRS, CDR2 YFSETQ.